The next 22 T cell receptor beta chains were all read from a single sample in a study of T cells after yellow fever vaccination. TCRdb reprocessed the 5' RACE reads via MiXCR and lists one record per CDR3 protein. The table includes 350,000 to 450,000 distinct CDR3 sequences, around 20% detected once. The starting material was PBMCs, obtained before the yellow fever booster vaccination. The receptors here all came from a man between 18 and 29 years old who received the YFV17D yellow fever vaccine.

This clonotype was counted only a few times. The chain joins TRBV7-8 to TRBJ1-3; D is unresolved. Trimming took off 3 bases at V and 0 bases at J, with 15 bases between the two ends. The CDR3 contains 17 residues. From germline, CDR1 is SGHVS and CDR2 FQNEAQ. The DNA of the CDR3 is TGTGCCAGCAGCTTTATCGGAGGATCAAGCTCTGGAAACACCATATATTTT. This codes for CASSFIGGSSSGNTIYF.

This chain links TRBV6-1 with TRBJ1-1; D unresolved. In germline, CDR1 is MNHNS, CDR2 SASEGT. Trimming took off 0 bases at V and 6 bases at J, with 11 bases between the two ends. This CDR3 contains 14 residues. Written as DNA, the CDR3 is TGTGCCAGCAGTGAAGCGTGGGCAGGCGCTGAAGCTTTCTTT. The encoded protein is CASSEAWAGAEAFF.

This clonotype has only a few counts. The V and J genes are TRBV4-1 and TRBJ1-6; D remains ambiguous. The CDR3 runs 16 residues. The ends were cut back, 1 base at V and 5 bases at J, with 12 bases in the middle. Germline V lookup: CDR1 MGHRA, CDR2 YSYEKL. CDR3 amino acids: CASSQVVSGDNSPLHF. CDR3 in DNA: TGCGCCAGCAGCCAAGTAGTCAGCGGGGATAATTCACCCCTCCACTTT.

DNA for the CDR3: TGCGCCAGCAGCTTGAGGCAGGGAGTCCACGAGCAGTACTTC. Translated, it gives CASSLRQGVHEQYF. The chain links TRBV5-1 to TRBJ2-7; D is perhaps TRBD1 or TRBD2 (5 bases each). This CDR3 contains 14 residues. CDR1 SGHRS and CDR2 YFSETQ come from the germline V gene. V was pared by 1 base and J by 5 bases, with 13 bases between. The whole variable domain, remainder taken from reference TRBV5-1 and TRBJ2-7, is KAGVTQTPRYLIKTRGQQVTLSCSPISGHRSVSWYQQTPGQGLQFLFEYFSETQRNKGNFPGRFSGRQFSNSRSEMNVSTLELGDSALYLCASSLRQGVHEQYFGPGTRLTVT.

This clonotype was seen only a few times. The V and J genes are TRBV10-2 and TRBJ2-3; TRBD1 agrees at 7 bases. The CDR3 has 16 amino acids. The ends lost 4 bases at V and 0 bases at J; junction bases unmatched: 7. Germline V CDR1 and CDR2: WSHSY, SAAADI. The CDR3 DNA reads TGCGCCAGCAGTGGGACAACAGGGGCTAGCACAGATACGCAGTATTTT. Residues: CASSGTTGASTDTQYF.

This clonotype has just a few counts. V gene TRBV15 combines with J gene TRBJ2-1; D is unclear. There are 13 residues in the CDR3. Trimming cost V 2 bases and J 7 bases, with 9 bases left between them. Germline CDR1 reads LNHNV; CDR2 reads YYDKDF (reference sequence). This CDR3 reads CATSRLPLNEQFF. DNA of the CDR3: TGTGCCACCAGCAGACTTCCCCTGAATGAGCAGTTCTTC.

This clonotype appeared a few times. The chain uses TRBV11-2 and TRBJ2-2; D is unresolved. Trimming left V 6 bases short and J 4 bases short, with 9 bases between. Germline V gene data show CDR1 as SGHAT and CDR2 as FQNNGV. There are 13 residues in the CDR3. The CDR3 DNA reads as TGTGCCAGCAGGTCGGCTGGCACCGGGGAGCTGTTTTTT. As protein: CASRSAGTGELFF.

This clonotype was seen more than once but under ten times. The chain has TRBV5-1 and TRBJ2-5; D gene unclear. Germline-derived CDR1 and CDR2 are SGHRS and YFSETQ. Trimming stripped 0 bases from V and 0 bases from J, with 12 bases between. CDR3 length: 16 amino acids. The CDR3 nucleotides read TGCGCCAGCAGCTTGGGGGTTTCCCCGTACCAAGAGACCCAGTACTTC. Its protein is CASSLGVSPYQETQYF.

The chain has TRBV19 and TRBJ1-5; TRBD1 matches at 7 bases. In germline, CDR1 is LNHDA, CDR2 SQIVND (reference sequence). Losses at the gene ends were 4 bases for V and 0 bases for J; bases not matched to a gene: 9. The CDR3 totals 17 residues. DNA for the CDR3: TGTGCCAGTAGTAGGGACAGCCTTATATTTAGCAATCAGCCCCAGCATTTT. This translates into CASSRDSLIFSNQPQHF.

This clonotype was counted only a few times. The CDR3 does not close with the conserved phenylalanine or tryptophan, likely indicating a read error. It is unclear where the CDR3 begins or ends on the DNA, so no DNA is shown, and the CDR3 is as TCRdb lists it. The gene calls are TRBV11-3 and TRBJ2-7. The CDR3 adds up to 9 amino acids, both ends counted. Germline V gives CDR1 SGHNT, CDR2 YENEEA. The CDR3: CASSFYSLT.

The J gene is TRBJ2-5, the V gene TRBV28, with D maybe TRBD2 (5 bases). V was trimmed by 3 bases and J by 4 bases, leaving 12 bases between them. CDR3 length equals 14 residues. Germline V gene lookup returns CDR1 MDHEN and CDR2 SYDVKM. CDR3 residues: CASSFQLGRETQYF. For the CDR3, the DNA is TGTGCCAGCAGTTTCCAACTAGGACGAGAGACCCAGTACTTC.

This clonotype was counted between two and nine times. V and J are TRBV4-2 and TRBJ2-5; the D call may be TRBD1 or TRBD2 (5 bases each). The germline V and J ends were trimmed by 4 bases and 2 bases, with 17 bases remaining between them. The CDR3 extends over 16 amino acids. Germline V lookup: CDR1 LGHNA, CDR2 YNFKEQ. CDR3 amino acids: CASSPPTGTVQETQYF. The CDR3 DNA follows: TGTGCCAGCAGCCCTCCAACCGGGACCGTACAAGAGACCCAGTACTTC.

The chain carries TRBV7-9 and TRBJ1-2, with D perhaps matching TRBD1 (5 bases). V gave up 0 bases and J gave up 5 bases, with 10 bases separating them. CDR1 and CDR2 (germline): SEHNR, FQNEAQ (reference sequence). The CDR3 length is 14 residues. CDR3 sequence (DNA): TGTGCCAGCAGCTTAGCAGAACCAGGGTATGGCTACACCTTC. This gives the protein CASSLAEPGYGYTF.

This clonotype occurred once. This rearrangement joins TRBV19 to TRBJ2-7, with 7 bases matching TRBD1. In germline, CDR1 is LNHDA, CDR2 SQIVND (reference sequence). V lost 3 bases, J lost 3 bases, and 2 bases stayed unmatched. There are 13 residues in the CDR3. In DNA form, the CDR3 reads TGTGCCAGTAGTATTCGGGACAGCTACGAGCAGTACGTC. Protein: CASSIRDSYEQYV.

There are a few counts of this clonotype. J is TRBJ2-1 and V is TRBV7-3; D is ambiguous. In germline, CDR1 is SGHTA, CDR2 FQGTGA. The CDR3 length is 13 residues. With 1 base removed from V and 5 bases from J, the gap between germline ends came to 6 bases. This CDR3 is CASSLNAHNEQFF. Here the CDR3 DNA reads TGTGCCAGCAGCTTAAATGCCCACAATGAGCAGTTCTTC.

In its sample, this clonotype was seen a few times. V gene TRBV7-9 combines with J gene TRBJ2-1; 8 nucleotides agree with TRBD1. The germline V gene has CDR1 SEHNR and CDR2 FQNEAQ (reference sequence). V lost 6 bases to trimming and J lost 5 bases; unmatched junction nucleotides: 9. This CDR3 spans 15 amino acids. The CDR3 is CASSPTGADHNEQFF. The DNA of the CDR3 is TGTGCCAGCAGTCCGACAGGGGCTGATCACAATGAGCAGTTCTTC. Filled out from reference TRBV7-9 and TRBJ2-1, the complete variable domain reads DTGVSQNPRHKITKRGQNVTFRCDPISEHNRLYWYRQTLGQGPEFLTYFQNEAQLEKSRLLSDRFSAERPKGSFSTLEIQRTEQGDSAMYLCASSPTGADHNEQFFGPGTRLTVL.

DNA of the CDR3: TGCGCCAGCAGCTTGGCCAGGGACTATGGCTACACCTTC. Translated: CASSLARDYGYTF. The V call is TRBV5-1, the J call TRBJ1-2; TRBD1 is a possible D gene (5 bases). Per the germline V gene, CDR1 is SGHRS and CDR2 is YFSETQ. This CDR3 contains 13 residues. V gave up 0 bases and J gave up 3 bases, with 6 bases separating them.

This clonotype was detected only once. This chain uses TRBV4-1 with TRBJ2-1, with D unclear. CDR1 is MGHRA, CDR2 YSYEKL, per germline. Trimming took 2 bases from V and 2 from J, leaving 13 bases between them. The CDR3 extends over 16 amino acids. CDR3 coding DNA: TGCGCCAGCAGCCAACCGGCGTCAATCACCTACAATGAGCAGTTCTTC. This encodes CASSQPASITYNEQFF.

Only a few counts were recorded for this clonotype. The chain recombines TRBV2 with TRBJ1-6; D not resolved. The CDR3 contains 14 residues. The V gene lost 3 bases and the J gene lost 8 bases, with 11 bases spanning the gap. Germline V gene data show CDR1 as SNHLY and CDR2 as FYNNEI. The CDR3 region is CASSDGQVYSPLHF. The CDR3 region has the DNA TGTGCCAGCAGTGATGGGCAGGTTTATTCACCCCTCCACTTT. Looking up the rest from reference TRBV2 and TRBJ1-6 gives the full variable domain: EPEVTQTPSHQVTQMGQEVILRCVPISNHLYFYWYRQILGQKVEFLVSFYNNEISEKSEIFDDQFSVERPDGSNFTLKIRSTKLEDSAMYFCASSDGQVYSPLHFGNGTRLTVT.

The rearrangement links TRBV5-5 to TRBJ2-7; 9 bases are shared with TRBD1. The CDR3 consists of 14 residues. Germline V lookup: CDR1 SGHKS, CDR2 YYEKEE (reference sequence). V was pared by 0 bases and J by 2 bases, with 0 bases of the junction left unmatched. CDR3 nucleotide sequence: TGTGCCAGCAGCTTGGGGGACAGGGCCTACGAGCAGTACTTC. Its translation is CASSLGDRAYEQYF.

Here the CDR3 reads CASSLEGTGNEQFF. DNA of the CDR3: TGCGCCAGCAGCTTGGAGGGGACAGGTAATGAGCAGTTCTTC. The V call is TRBV5-1, the J call TRBJ2-1, with TRBD1 identical over 8 bases. Germline-derived CDR1 and CDR2 are SGHRS and YFSETQ. V shed 0 bases, J shed 7 bases, and the junction held 3 bases outside the gene matches. This CDR3 region has 14 residues.

The rearrangement uses TRBV7-3 and TRBJ1-3; perhaps TRBD1 as D (6 bases). With 1 base removed from V and 3 bases from J, the gap between germline ends came to 13 bases. The V gene's germline CDR1 is SGHTA and CDR2 FQGTGA. The CDR3 length is 16 residues. In DNA form, the CDR3 reads TGTGCCAGCAGCTTAAGAATTCGCAGGGGTGGAAACACCATATATTTT. This gives the protein CASSLRIRRGGNTIYF.